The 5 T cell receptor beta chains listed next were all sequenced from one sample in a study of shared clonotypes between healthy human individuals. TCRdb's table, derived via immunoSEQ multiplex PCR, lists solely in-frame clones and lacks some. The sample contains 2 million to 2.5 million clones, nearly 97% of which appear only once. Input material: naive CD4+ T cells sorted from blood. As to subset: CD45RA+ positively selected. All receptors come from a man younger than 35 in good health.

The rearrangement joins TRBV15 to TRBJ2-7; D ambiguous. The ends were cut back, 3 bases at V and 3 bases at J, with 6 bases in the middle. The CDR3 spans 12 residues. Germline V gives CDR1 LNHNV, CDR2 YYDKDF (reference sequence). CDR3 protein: CATSSRNYEQYF. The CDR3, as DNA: TGTGCCACCAGCAGCAGGAACTACGAGCAGTACTTC.

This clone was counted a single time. CDR3 nucleotide sequence: TGTGCCAGCAGCTTAGGGGGACTAGCGGGACAGACCCAGTACTTC. It is translated as CASSLGGLAGQTQYF. The genes are TRBV11-3 and TRBJ2-5, with 13 bases lining up with TRBD2. CDR3 length equals 15 residues. With V trimmed by 1 base and J by 6 bases, 2 bases remained unmatched. Germline lookup yields CDR1 SGHNT and CDR2 YENEEA.

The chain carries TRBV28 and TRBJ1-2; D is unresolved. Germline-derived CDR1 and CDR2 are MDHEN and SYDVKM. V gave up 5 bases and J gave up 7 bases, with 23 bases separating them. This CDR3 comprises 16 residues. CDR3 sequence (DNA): TGTGCCAGCAGTCTCTCCCTTTCGGTTCTACGGGGTGGCTACACCTTC. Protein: CASSLSLSVLRGGYTF.

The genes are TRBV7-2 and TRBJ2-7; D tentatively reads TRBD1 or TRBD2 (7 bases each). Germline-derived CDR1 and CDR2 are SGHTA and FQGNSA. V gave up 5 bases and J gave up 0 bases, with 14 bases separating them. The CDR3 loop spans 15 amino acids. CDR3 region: CASSRQGGDSYEQYF. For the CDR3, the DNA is TGTGCCAGCAGCCGACAGGGAGGGGACTCCTACGAGCAGTACTTC.

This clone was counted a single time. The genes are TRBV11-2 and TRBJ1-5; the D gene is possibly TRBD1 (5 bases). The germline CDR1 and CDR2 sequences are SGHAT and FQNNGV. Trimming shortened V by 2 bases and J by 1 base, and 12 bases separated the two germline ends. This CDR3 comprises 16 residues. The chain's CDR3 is CASSLSGRGSNQPQHF. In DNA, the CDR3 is TGTGCCAGCAGCTTATCAGGGCGAGGGAGCAATCAGCCCCAGCATTTT.